Listed below are T cell receptor beta chains from one sample, sequenced in a study of cytomegalovirus exposure and HLA in healthy donors. Assay: immunoSEQ multiplex PCR; the TCRdb copy retains only in-frame clones and omits some. The repertoire consists of roughly 150,000 clones, with 85% to 90% occurring once and the leading ten covering about 3%. Input material: PBMCs. The receptor set was obtained from a woman between 18 and 29 years old in good health and CMV-seropositive. CDR3s include the opening cysteine and the closing phenylalanine or tryptophan. The order of the fields is CDR3 DNA, CDR3 protein, D gene, clone size, J gene, V gene. D genes are given only for firm matches. Size tells how often a clone was seen (once, few, many) or the class of an expanded clone, and some rows leave it out.

TGTGCCAGCAGCCAATTGGGGGAGGGTGGATCCTACAATGAGCAGTTCTTC CASSQLGEGGSYNEQFF TRBD2 . TRBJ2-1 TRBV14
TGTGCCAGCAGGCTGAGGGACAGGGGGCCCGGGGAGCTGTTTTTT CASRLRDRGPGELFF TRBD1 . TRBJ2-2 TRBV28
TGTGCCAGCAGCTTGCTCGTAAACGGCTATGGCTACACCTTC CASSLLVNGYGYTF . . TRBJ1-2 TRBV7-2
TGTGCCAGCAGCCCCGGGGGCTACGAGCAGTACTTC CASSPGGYEQYF . . TRBJ2-7 TRBV7-2
TGTGCCAGCAGCCAACTCCAGGGGGCCCGCCAAGAGACCCAGTACTTC CASSQLQGARQETQYF TRBD1 . TRBJ2-5 TRBV14
TGTGCCAGCTCCGGGACAGGTGGGAACGAGCAGTACTTC CASSGTGGNEQYF TRBD1 . TRBJ2-7 TRBV2
TGTGCCAGCTCACCACCGAGTGGAGTAGCTCGTGAGCAGTTCTTC CASSPPSGVAREQFF . . TRBJ2-1 TRBV18
TGTGCCAGTTCGGGTTTAGCGACTGAGGCTTTCTTT CASSGLATEAFF . . TRBJ1-1 TRBV6-5
TGTGCCAGCAGTGAATCGGGGATGACGGACGGAAGGGAGACCCAGTACTTC CASSESGMTDGRETQYF . . TRBJ2-5 TRBV25-1
TGTGCCTGGAGTGCGGTAGGACTAGCGGACGATAAAAACATTCAGTACTTC CAWSAVGLADDKNIQYF TRBD2 . TRBJ2-4 TRBV30
TGCAGCGTGAGGTCGATACGAGAAAATGAGCAGTTCTTC CSVRSIRENEQFF . . TRBJ2-1 TRBV29-1
TGTGCCAGCAGCTCACCACGGGACAGGGCGACTGAAGCTTTCTTT CASSSPRDRATEAFF TRBD1 once TRBJ1-1 TRBV11-3
TGTGCCAGCAGCTGGACTAGCGGGGAGACCCAGTACTTC CASSWTSGETQYF TRBD2 . TRBJ2-5 TRBV14
TGTGCCAGCAGCCCCGGGTACGAGCAGTACTTC CASSPGYEQYF . . TRBJ2-7 TRBV7-2
TGTGCCAGCAGTGGGGCCTTAGCGGGAGGGAGTGAGACCCAGTACTTC CASSGALAGGSETQYF TRBD2 . TRBJ2-5 TRBV6-1
TGTGCGGTGGGAGACAGGCGAAACACCGGGGAGCTGTTTTTT CAVGDRRNTGELFF . once TRBJ2-2 TRBV7-9
TGTGCCAGCTCACGGGGGGACAGGGGTCAGCCCCAGCATTTT CASSRGDRGQPQHF TRBD1 once TRBJ1-5 TRBV18
TGTGCCAGCAGCTTTGCGGGAACCTTTCAGTTCTTC CASSFAGTFQFF . once TRBJ2-1 TRBV7-9
TGTGCCAGCAGTGTACTAGCGGGAGAAGGGAATGAGCAGTTCTTC CASSVLAGEGNEQFF TRBD2 many TRBJ2-1 TRBV6-4
TGTGCCAGCAGCTCGGACAGGGGGGCCACTGAAGCTTTCTTT CASSSDRGATEAFF TRBD1 . TRBJ1-1 TRBV7-2
TGTGCCAGCAGCAGGGGAGCGAGAAACATTCAGTACTTC CASSRGARNIQYF . . TRBJ2-4 TRBV6-5
TGTGCCAGCAGCTTAATGGGACTAGCGGGGGTAAGCCCATACTACAATGAGCAGTTCTTC CASSLMGLAGVSPYYNEQFF TRBD2 . TRBJ2-1 TRBV7-8
TGTGCCAGCAGTTACGTCGGACGGGGTGTGAACACTGAAGCTTTCTTT CASSYVGRGVNTEAFF . once TRBJ1-1 TRBV6-5
TGTGCCAGCATTCCGGGCCCCCGAGGGAATGAGCAGTTCTTC CASIPGPRGNEQFF . . TRBJ2-1 TRBV2
TGTGCCAGCAGCTTCGGGACAGGGGGCAATAGCTACACCTTC CASSFGTGGNSYTF TRBD1 few TRBJ1-2 TRBV7-9
TGTGCCAGCAGCCCCGAGGGAGATCAAGCTTTCTTT CASSPEGDQAFF . . TRBJ1-1 TRBV9
TGCAGCGTCGACAGGGGTGCGACTGAAGCTTTCTTT CSVDRGATEAFF TRBD1 . TRBJ1-1 TRBV29-1
TGTGCCAGCTCATACGGGACTAACTACAATGAGCAGTTCTTC CASSYGTNYNEQFF TRBD2 . TRBJ2-1 TRBV18
TGTGCCACCAGCAGAGTAGGCAGGAGTGGACTGTATAGCTCCGATGGCGAGCAGTACTTC CATSRVGRSGLYSSDGEQYF . . TRBJ2-7 TRBV15
TGCGCCAGCAGCCAAGATCTGCCTAGCCGAGATACGCAGTATTTT CASSQDLPSRDTQYF . . TRBJ2-3 TRBV4-1
TGTGCCAGCAGCTTAACAGGGGCCTACCAAGAGACCCAGTACTTC CASSLTGAYQETQYF TRBD1 once TRBJ2-5 TRBV7-2
TGTGCCACCCGGGACAGGGTAGAAGGTCAGCCCCAGCATTTT CATRDRVEGQPQHF TRBD1 . TRBJ1-5 TRBV10-3
TGTGCCAGCAGCCCAACACGGACTAGCCTCGACAATGAGCAGTTCTTC CASSPTRTSLDNEQFF TRBD2 . TRBJ2-1 TRBV7-9
TGTGCCAGCAGGGCGGGGGAGACCCAGTACTTC CASRAGETQYF . . TRBJ2-5 TRBV5-6
TGTGCCAGCAGTGAGCTCAGGGGCAATCAGCCCCAGCATTTT CASSELRGNQPQHF . . TRBJ1-5 TRBV2
TGTGCCAGCAGGGGAGGGGCGGAGACCCAGTACTTC CASRGGAETQYF TRBD2 . TRBJ2-5 TRBV7-2
TGTGCCAGCAGCTTGGAAGGCGGACAGGGGGGAGACGAGCAGTACTTC CASSLEGGQGGDEQYF TRBD1 . TRBJ2-7 TRBV5-6
TGTGCCAGCAGCACTGGACTAGCGACCTACAATGAGCAGTTCTTC CASSTGLATYNEQFF TRBD2 . TRBJ2-1 TRBV7-7
TGTGCCAGCAGCTTAAAACGGCAGGAACCTAGCACAGATACGCAGTATTTT CASSLKRQEPSTDTQYF . once TRBJ2-3 TRBV7-8
TGTGCCAGCAGTTTTAGGACGGGGGGCTGGGTTACTGAAGCTTTCTTT CASSFRTGGWVTEAFF . . TRBJ1-1 TRBV7-2
TGTGCCAGCAGCCCGGGACAGGTTAATCAGCCCCAGCATTTT CASSPGQVNQPQHF TRBD1 . TRBJ1-5 TRBV4-2
TGTGCCAGCAGAGTGGACAGCCCCTATGGCTACACCTTC CASRVDSPYGYTF . . TRBJ1-2 TRBV28
TGTGCCAGCAGCTTTCTAGCGGGAGTAGGAAAAGAGACCCAGTACTTC CASSFLAGVGKETQYF TRBD2 . TRBJ2-5 TRBV7-9
TGTGCCAGTAGTACCCCCGGACAGGGGTTAGTCGAGCAGTACTTC CASSTPGQGLVEQYF TRBD1 few TRBJ2-7 TRBV19
TGTGCCAGCAGTGAAGCTGGCCCCTCAGGGGAGACCCAGTACTTC CASSEAGPSGETQYF . few TRBJ2-5 TRBV2
TGTGCCAGCAGTGATTTGGTTGACTTTAGGGAAAAACTGTTTTTT CASSDLVDFREKLFF . . TRBJ1-4 TRBV25-1
TGTGCCAGCTCACCGGGGACTCTCAATGAGCAGTTCTTC CASSPGTLNEQFF . . TRBJ2-1 TRBV18
TGTGCCAGTATCGGACCTTCGGGAGGGCCTTTCAATGAGCAGTTCTTC CASIGPSGGPFNEQFF TRBD2 once TRBJ2-1 TRBV19
TGCAGCGTTCCTAGCGGCGGTAATGAGCAGTTCTTC CSVPSGGNEQFF TRBD2 . TRBJ2-1 TRBV29-1
TGTGCCAGTAGAATGTTGGGACAGTCAGCCAACGTCCTGACTTTC CASRMLGQSANVLTF TRBD1 . TRBJ2-6 TRBV19
TGTGCCAGCAGCTTACCGAGCGGCCTAACACCCTACGAGCAGTACTTC CASSLPSGLTPYEQYF . . TRBJ2-7 TRBV7-9
TGTGCCTGGAGTGTTAAGGGGGGGAACTATGGCTACACCTTC CAWSVKGGNYGYTF . . TRBJ1-2 TRBV30
TGTGCCAGCAGAAAAACTAGTATAGGGTCCTACAATGAGCAGTTCTTC CASRKTSIGSYNEQFF . . TRBJ2-1 TRBV11-2
TGTGCCAGCAGCTTAGCGGAATTATTGGGCGGGAGGAGGAATGAGCAGTTCTTC CASSLAELLGGRRNEQFF TRBD2 . TRBJ2-1 TRBV7-9
TGCAGCGTTGAATTTCACGTTGACATCTACAATGAGCAGTTCTTC CSVEFHVDIYNEQFF . . TRBJ2-1 TRBV29-1
TGTGCCAGCAGCTTCGAGGCTAGTCGGGGCACCGGGGAGCTGTTTTTT CASSFEASRGTGELFF . once TRBJ2-2 TRBV11-1
TGTGCCAGCAGCTTAGCGGGCCGGAACACTGAAGCTTTCTTT CASSLAGRNTEAFF . once TRBJ1-1 TRBV7-2
TGCGCCAGCAGCCAAGATGGAGGGGGCGCAGGATTATTGAAACCGTACGAGCAGTACTTC CASSQDGGGAGLLKPYEQYF . . TRBJ2-7 TRBV4-1